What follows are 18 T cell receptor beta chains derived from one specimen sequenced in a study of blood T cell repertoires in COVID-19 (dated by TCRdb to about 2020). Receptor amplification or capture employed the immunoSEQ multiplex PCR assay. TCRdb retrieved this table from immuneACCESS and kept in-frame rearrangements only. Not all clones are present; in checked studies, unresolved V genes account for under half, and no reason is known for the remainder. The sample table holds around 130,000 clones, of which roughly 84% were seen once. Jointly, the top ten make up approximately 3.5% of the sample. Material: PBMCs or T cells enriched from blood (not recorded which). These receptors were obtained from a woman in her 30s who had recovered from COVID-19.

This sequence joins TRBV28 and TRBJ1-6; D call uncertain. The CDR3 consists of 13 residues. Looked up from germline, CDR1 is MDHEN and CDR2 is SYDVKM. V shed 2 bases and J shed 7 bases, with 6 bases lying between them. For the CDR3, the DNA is TGTGCCAGCAGTTTAGGCAGGAATTCACCCCTCCACTTT. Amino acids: CASSLGRNSPLHF.

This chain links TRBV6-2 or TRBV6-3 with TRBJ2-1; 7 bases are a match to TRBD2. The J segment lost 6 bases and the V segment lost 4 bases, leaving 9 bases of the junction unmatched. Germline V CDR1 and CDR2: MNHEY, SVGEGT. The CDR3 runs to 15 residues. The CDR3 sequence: CASSSLAREINEQFF. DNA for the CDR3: TGTGCCAGCAGTTCCCTAGCGCGGGAGATCAATGAGCAGTTCTTC.

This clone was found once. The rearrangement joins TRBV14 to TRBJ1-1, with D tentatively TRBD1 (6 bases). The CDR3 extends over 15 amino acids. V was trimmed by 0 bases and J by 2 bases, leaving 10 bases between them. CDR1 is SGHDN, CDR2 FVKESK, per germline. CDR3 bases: TGTGCCAGCAGCCAAGAGTGGGACATTAACACTGAAGCTTTCTTT. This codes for CASSQEWDINTEAFF. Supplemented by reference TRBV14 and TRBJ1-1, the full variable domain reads EAGVTQFPSHSVIEKGQTVTLRCDPISGHDNLYWYRRVMGKEIKFLLHFVKESKQDESGMPNNRFLAERTGGTYSTLKVQPAELEDSGVYFCASSQEWDINTEAFFGQGTRLTVV.

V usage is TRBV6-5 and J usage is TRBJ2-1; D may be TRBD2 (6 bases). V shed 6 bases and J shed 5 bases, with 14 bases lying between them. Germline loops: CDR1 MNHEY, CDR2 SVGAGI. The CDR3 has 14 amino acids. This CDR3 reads CASSQGTGNNEQFF. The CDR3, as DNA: TGTGCCAGCAGCCAAGGGACTGGAAACAATGAGCAGTTCTTC.

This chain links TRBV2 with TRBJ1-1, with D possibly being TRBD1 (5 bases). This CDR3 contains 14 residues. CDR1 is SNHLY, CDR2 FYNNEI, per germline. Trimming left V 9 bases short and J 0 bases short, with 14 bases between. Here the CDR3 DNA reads TGTGCCAGTACCGGGGGACGCATGAACACTGAAGCTTTCTTT. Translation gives CASTGGRMNTEAFF.

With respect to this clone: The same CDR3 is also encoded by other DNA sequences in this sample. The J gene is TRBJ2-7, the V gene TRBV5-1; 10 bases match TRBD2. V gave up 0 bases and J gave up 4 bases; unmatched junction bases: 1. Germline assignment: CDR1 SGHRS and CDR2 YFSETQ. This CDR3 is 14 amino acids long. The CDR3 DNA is TGCGCCAGCAGCTTGGTAGCGGGGGGATACGAGCAGTACTTC. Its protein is CASSLVAGGYEQYF.

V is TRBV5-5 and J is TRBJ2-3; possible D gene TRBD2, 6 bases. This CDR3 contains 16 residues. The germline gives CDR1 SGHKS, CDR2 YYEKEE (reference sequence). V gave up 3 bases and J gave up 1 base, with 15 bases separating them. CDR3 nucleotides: TGTGCCAGCAGCTCTTTAATCGGGGGAGGCACAGATACGCAGTATTTT. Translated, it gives CASSSLIGGGTDTQYF.

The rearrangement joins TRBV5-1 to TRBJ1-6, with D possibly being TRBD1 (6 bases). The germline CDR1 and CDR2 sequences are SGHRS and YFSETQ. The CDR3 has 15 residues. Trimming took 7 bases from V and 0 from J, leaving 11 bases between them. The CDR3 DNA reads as TGCGCCAGCTCAGCAGGGGACTCCTATAATTCACCCCTCCACTTT. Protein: CASSAGDSYNSPLHF.

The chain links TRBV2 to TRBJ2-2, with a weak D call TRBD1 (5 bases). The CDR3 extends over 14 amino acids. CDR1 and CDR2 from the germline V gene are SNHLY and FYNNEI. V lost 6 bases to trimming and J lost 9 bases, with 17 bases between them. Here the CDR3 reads CASSGPPGIRELFF. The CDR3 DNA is TGTGCCAGCAGCGGGCCCCCAGGGATCCGGGAGCTGTTTTTT.

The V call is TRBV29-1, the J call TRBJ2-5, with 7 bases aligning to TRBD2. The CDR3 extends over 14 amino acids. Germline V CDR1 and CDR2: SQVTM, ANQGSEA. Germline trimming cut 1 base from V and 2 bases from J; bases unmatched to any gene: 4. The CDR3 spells CSVEGLAVQETQYF. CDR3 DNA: TGCAGCGTTGAAGGGCTAGCGGTTCAAGAGACCCAGTACTTC.

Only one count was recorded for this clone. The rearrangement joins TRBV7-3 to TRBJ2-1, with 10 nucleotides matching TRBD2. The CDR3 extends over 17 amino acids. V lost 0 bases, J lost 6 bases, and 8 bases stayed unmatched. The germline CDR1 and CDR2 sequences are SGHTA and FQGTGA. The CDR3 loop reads CASSLTGLAGGSNEQFF. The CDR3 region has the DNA TGTGCCAGCAGCTTAACGGGGTTAGCGGGAGGAAGCAATGAGCAGTTCTTC.

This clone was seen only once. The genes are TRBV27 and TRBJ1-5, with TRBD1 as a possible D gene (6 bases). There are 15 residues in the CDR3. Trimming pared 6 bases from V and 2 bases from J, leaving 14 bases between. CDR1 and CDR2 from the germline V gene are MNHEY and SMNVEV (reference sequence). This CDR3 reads CASRPRTVGNQPQHF. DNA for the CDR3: TGTGCCAGCAGACCCAGGACAGTGGGCAATCAGCCCCAGCATTTT.

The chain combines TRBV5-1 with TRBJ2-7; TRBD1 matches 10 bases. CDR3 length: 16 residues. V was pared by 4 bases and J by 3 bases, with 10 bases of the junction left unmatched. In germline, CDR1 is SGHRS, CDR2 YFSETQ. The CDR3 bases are TGCGCCAGCAGCATGCCGGGACAGGGGCGCAGCTACGAGCAGTACTTC. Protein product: CASSMPGQGRSYEQYF.

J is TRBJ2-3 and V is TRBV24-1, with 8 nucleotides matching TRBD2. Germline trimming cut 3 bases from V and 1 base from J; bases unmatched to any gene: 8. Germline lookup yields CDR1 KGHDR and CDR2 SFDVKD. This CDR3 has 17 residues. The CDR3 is CATSDRASGWGTDTQYF. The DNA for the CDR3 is TGTGCCACCAGTGATCGGGCTAGCGGGTGGGGCACAGATACGCAGTATTTT.

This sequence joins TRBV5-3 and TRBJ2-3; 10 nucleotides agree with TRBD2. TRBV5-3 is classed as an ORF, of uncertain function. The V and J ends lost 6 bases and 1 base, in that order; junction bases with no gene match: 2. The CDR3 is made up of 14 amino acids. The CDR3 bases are TGTGCCAGAACCGGGACTAGCGGCACAGATACGCAGTATTTT. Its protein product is CARTGTSGTDTQYF.

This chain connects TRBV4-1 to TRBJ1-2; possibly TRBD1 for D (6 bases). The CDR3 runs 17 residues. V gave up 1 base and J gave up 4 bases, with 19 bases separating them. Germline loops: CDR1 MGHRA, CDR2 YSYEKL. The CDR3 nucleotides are TGCGCCAGCAGCCAAGTTGTTGGGGGGGCGCCGGGCTATGGCTACACCTTC. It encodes CASSQVVGGAPGYGYTF.

In nucleotides, the CDR3 is TGTGCCAGCAGCTGGAAGCGGACAGGGGACGGCTACACCTTC. Translating gives CASSWKRTGDGYTF. The genes are TRBV7-2 and TRBJ1-2; TRBD1 agrees at 9 bases. After removal of 4 bases from V and 8 bases from J, the junction contained 8 bases not matched to a gene. The length of the CDR3 is 14 residues. The germline V gene encodes CDR1 SGHTA and CDR2 FQGNSA.

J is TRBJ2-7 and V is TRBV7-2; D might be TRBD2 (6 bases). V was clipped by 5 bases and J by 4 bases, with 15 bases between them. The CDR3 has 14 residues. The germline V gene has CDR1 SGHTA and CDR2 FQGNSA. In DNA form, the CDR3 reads TGTGCCAGCAGCATTGGGGGACTGAGATACGAGCAGTACTTC. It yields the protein CASSIGGLRYEQYF. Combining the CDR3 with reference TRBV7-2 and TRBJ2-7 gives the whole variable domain GAGVSQSPSNKVTEKGKDVELRCDPISGHTALYWYRQSLGQGLEFLIYFQGNSAPDKSGLPSDRFSAERTGGSVSTLTIQRTQQEDSAVYLCASSIGGLRYEQYFGPGTRLTVT.